Here is one T cell receptor beta chain with its context. Original data processing: From reference gene primer amplification, estimates of nucleated cell counts were derived. The table came from immunoSEQ multiplex PCR; TCRdb's copy has only in-frame clones and leaves some out. Clone size and the V and J calls come from that table; the DNA yielded D and trimming. The table lists 250,000 or so clones, around 86% of them singletons. The data belong to a study of blood T cell repertoires in COVID-19. The wider study: The analysed material was cDNA or gDNA that came from T cells, B-cell-depleted T cells, or PBMCs.

J gave up 5 bases and V 2 bases, and 14 bases lay outside the gene matches. CDR1 and CDR2 (germline): MNHEY, SVGEGT. This CDR3 contains 18 residues. Sequenced material: peripheral blood. The receptor was derived from a woman aged 60-70 years with COVID-19, enrolled during active disease. The J gene is TRBJ2-1, the V gene TRBV6-2 or TRBV6-3, with 8 bases lining up with TRBD2. CDR3 DNA: TGTGCCAGCAGTTACGAGCGGGGGACGGGAGTGTTCCACAATGAGCAGTTCTTC. Protein: CASSYERGTGVFHNEQFF.